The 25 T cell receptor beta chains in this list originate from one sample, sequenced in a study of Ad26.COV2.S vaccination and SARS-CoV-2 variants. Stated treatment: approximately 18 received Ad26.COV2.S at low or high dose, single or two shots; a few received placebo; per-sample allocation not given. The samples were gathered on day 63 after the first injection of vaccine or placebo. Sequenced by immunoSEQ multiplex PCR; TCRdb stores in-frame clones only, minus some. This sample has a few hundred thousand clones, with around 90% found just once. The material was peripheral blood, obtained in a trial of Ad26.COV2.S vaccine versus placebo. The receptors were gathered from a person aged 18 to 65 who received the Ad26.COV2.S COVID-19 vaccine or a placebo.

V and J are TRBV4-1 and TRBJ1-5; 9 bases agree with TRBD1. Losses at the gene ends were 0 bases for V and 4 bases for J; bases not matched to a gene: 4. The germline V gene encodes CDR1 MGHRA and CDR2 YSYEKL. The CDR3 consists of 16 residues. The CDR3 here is CASSQDTGQGNQPQHF. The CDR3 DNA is TGCGCCAGCAGCCAAGATACCGGACAGGGGAATCAGCCCCAGCATTTT.

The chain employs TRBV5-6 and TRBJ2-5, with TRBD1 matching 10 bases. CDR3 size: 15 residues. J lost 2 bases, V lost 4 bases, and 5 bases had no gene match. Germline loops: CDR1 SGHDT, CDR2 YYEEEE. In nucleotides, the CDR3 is TGTGCCAGCAGCCGGACAGGGGGAGCACAAGAGACCCAGTACTTC. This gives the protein CASSRTGGAQETQYF.

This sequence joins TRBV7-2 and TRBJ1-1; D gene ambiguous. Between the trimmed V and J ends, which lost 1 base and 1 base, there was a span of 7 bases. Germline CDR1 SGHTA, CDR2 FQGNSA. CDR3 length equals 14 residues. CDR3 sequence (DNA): TGTGCCAGCAGCTTAGGCCCATGGAACACTGAAGCTTTCTTT. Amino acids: CASSLGPWNTEAFF.

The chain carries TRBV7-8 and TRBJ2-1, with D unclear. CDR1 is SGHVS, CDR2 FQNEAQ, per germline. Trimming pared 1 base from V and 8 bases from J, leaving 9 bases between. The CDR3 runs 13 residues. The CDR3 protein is CASSLEPRHEQFF. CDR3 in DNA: TGTGCCAGCAGCTTAGAACCACGGCATGAGCAGTTCTTC. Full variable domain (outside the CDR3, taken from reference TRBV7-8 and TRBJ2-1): GAGVSQSPRYKVAKRGQDVALRCDPISGHVSLFWYQQALGQGPEFLTYFQNEAQLDKSGLPSDRFFAERPEGSVSTLKIQRTQQEDSAVYLCASSLEPRHEQFFGPGTRLTVL.

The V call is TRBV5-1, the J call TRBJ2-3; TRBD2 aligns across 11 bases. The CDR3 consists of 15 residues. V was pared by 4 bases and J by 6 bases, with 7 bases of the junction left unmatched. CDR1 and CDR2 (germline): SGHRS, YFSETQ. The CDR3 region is CASSPGLAEVDTQYF. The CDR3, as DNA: TGCGCCAGCAGCCCGGGACTAGCGGAGGTGGATACGCAGTATTTT.

The CDR3 sequence: CASSLEGRLANYGYTF. The CDR3 nucleotides are TGTGCCAGCAGCTTAGAGGGGAGGTTAGCTAACTATGGCTACACCTTC. This sequence joins TRBV7-6 and TRBJ1-2; D perhaps matches TRBD1 (5 bases). V lost 1 base to trimming and J lost 0 bases, with 12 bases between them. CDR1 is SGHVS and CDR2 is FNYEAQ in the germline V gene. This CDR3 is built from 16 residues.

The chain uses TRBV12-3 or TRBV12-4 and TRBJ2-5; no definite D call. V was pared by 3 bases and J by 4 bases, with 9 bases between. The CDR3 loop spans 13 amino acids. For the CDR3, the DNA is TGTGCCAGCAGTTTTAAGCCGGGAGAGACCCAGTACTTC. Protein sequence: CASSFKPGETQYF.

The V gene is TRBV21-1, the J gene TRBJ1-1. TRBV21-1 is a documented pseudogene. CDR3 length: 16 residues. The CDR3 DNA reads TGTGCCAGCAGCCCCTGGACCCGAAGCCGGTACACTGAAGCTTTCTTT. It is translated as CASSPWTRSRYTEAFF.

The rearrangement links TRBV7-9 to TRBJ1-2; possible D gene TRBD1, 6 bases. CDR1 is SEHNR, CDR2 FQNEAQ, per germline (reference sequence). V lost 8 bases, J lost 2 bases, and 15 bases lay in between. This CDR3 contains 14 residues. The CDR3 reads CASLGGYVNYGYTF. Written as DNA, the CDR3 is TGTGCCAGCCTCGGGGGCTATGTAAACTATGGCTACACCTTC.

CDR3 amino acids: CASSSPLGGNTIYF. CDR3 nucleotide sequence: TGTGCCAGCAGCTCCCCCCTGGGGGGAAACACCATATATTTT. The chain combines TRBV11-2 with TRBJ1-3; D is unclear. Germline V gives CDR1 SGHAT, CDR2 FQNNGV. V gave up 4 bases and J gave up 4 bases, with 11 bases separating them. This CDR3 has 14 amino acids. The complete variable domain, with remaining parts taken from reference TRBV11-2 and TRBJ1-3, reads EAGVAQSPRYKIIEKRQSVAFWCNPISGHATLYWYQQILGQGPKLLIQFQNNGVVDDSQLPKDRFSAERLKGVDSTLKIQPAKLEDSAVYLCASSSPLGGNTIYFGEGSWLTVV.

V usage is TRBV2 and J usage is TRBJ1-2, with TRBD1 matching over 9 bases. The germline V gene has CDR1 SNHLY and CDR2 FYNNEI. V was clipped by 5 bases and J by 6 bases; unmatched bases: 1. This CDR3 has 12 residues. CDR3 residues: CASSRTGDGYTF. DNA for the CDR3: TGTGCCAGCAGTCGGACAGGGGATGGCTACACCTTC.

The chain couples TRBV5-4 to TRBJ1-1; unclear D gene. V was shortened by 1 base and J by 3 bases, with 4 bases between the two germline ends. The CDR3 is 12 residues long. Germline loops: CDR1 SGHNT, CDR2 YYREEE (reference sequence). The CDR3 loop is CASSLPDTEAFF. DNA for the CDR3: TGTGCCAGCAGCTTGCCTGACACTGAAGCTTTCTTT.

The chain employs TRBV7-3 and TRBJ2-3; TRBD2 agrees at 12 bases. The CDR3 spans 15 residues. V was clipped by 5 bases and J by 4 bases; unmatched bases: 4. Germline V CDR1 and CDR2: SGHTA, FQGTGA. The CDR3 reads CASSALAGGADTQYF. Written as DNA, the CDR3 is TGTGCCAGCAGCGCCCTAGCGGGAGGGGCAGATACGCAGTATTTT.

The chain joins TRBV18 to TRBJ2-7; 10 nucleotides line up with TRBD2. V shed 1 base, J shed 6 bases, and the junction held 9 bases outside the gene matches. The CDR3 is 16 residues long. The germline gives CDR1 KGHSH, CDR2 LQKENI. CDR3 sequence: CASSPLASGSLGEQYV. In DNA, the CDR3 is TGTGCCAGCTCACCACTAGCTAGCGGGAGTCTCGGCGAGCAGTACGTC.

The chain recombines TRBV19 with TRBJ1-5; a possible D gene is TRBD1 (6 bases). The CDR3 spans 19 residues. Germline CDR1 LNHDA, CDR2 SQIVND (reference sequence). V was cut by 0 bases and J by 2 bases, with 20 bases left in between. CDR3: CASSIDNRVGSFGNQPQHF. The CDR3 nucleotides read TGTGCCAGTAGTATAGATAACAGGGTCGGGTCATTTGGCAATCAGCCCCAGCATTTT.

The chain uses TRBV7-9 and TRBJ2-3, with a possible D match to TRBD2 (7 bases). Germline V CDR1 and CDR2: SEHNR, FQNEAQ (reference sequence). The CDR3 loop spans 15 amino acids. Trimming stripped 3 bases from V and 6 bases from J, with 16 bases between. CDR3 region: CASSLKGGASDTQYF. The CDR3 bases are TGTGCCAGCAGCTTGAAGGGGGGGGCCTCGGATACGCAGTATTTT.

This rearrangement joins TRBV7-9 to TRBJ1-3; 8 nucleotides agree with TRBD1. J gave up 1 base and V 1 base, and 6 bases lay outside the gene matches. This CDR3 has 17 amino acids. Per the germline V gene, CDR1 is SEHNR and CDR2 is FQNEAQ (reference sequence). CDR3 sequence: CASSLEFDRGSGNTIYF. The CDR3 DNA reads TGTGCCAGCAGCTTAGAGTTCGACAGGGGATCTGGAAACACCATATATTTT.

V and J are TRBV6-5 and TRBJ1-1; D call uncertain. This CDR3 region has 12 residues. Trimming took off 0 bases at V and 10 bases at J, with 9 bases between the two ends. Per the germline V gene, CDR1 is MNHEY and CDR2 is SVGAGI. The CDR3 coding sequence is TGTGCCAGCAGTTACTCAGGGCGTGGAGCTTTCTTT. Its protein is CASSYSGRGAFF.

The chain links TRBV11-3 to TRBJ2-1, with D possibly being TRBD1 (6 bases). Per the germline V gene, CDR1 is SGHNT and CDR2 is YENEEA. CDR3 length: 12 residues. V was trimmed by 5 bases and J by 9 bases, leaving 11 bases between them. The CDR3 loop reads CASSPVGAEQFF. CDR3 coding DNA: TGTGCCAGCAGCCCGGTGGGGGCTGAGCAGTTCTTC.

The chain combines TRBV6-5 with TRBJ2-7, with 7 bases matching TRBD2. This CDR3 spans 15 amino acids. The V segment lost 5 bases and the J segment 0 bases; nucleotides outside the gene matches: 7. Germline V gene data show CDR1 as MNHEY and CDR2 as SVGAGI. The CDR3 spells CASSPSGSSSYEQYV. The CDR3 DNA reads TGTGCCAGCAGTCCTAGCGGAAGTAGCTCCTACGAGCAGTACGTC.

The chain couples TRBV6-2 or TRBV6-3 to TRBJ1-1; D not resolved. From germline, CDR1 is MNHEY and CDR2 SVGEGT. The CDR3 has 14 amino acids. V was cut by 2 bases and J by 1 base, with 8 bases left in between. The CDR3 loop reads CASSYGSGNTEAFF. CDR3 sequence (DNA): TGTGCCAGCAGTTACGGGTCAGGGAACACTGAAGCTTTCTTT.

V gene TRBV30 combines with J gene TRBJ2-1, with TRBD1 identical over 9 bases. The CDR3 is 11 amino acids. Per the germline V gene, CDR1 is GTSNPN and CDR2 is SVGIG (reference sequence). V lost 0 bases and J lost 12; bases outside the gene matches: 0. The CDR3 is CAWSVQGAQFF. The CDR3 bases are TGTGCCTGGAGTGTACAGGGGGCGCAGTTCTTC.

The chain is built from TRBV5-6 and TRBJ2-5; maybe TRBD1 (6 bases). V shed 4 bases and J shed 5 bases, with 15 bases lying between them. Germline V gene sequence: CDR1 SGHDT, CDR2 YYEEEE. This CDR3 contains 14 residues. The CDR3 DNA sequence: TGTGCCAGCAGCGACCAACAGGGTGAGGAGACCCAGTACTTC. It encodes CASSDQQGEETQYF.

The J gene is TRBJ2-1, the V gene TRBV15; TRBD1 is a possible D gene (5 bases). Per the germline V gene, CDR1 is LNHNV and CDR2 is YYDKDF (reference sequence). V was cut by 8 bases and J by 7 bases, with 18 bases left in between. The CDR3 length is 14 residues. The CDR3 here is CATEVRGMLNEQFF. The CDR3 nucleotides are TGTGCCACCGAGGTAAGGGGCATGTTGAATGAGCAGTTCTTC.

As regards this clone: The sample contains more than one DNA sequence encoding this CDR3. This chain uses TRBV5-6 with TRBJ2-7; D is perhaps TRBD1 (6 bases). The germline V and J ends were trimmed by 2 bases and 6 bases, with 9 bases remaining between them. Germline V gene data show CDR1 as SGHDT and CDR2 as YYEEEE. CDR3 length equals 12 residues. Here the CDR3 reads CASSLGGGEQYF. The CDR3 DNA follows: TGTGCCAGCAGCTTAGGGGGTGGCGAGCAGTACTTC.